The entry below describes one T cell receptor beta chain. Its antigen is currently not known. One base away there is no much larger clone; base qualities are not given. Participants in the prospective study were enrolled through a virtual design, were aged 18 to 89 years, and lived in 24 United States geographic areas. To assign participants to cohorts, the prospective study relied on clinical history that participants themselves reported in a screening survey and a study questionnaire. Exposed participants had been in contact, within 2 weeks of entering the study, with a person who had a PCR-confirmed or clinician-diagnosed case of COVID-19. Mobile phlebotomists in the prospective study collected whole blood, serum and a nasopharyngeal or oropharyngeal swab from every participant. Over an approximately 2-month period, participants in the prospective study had the option of providing additional blood draws and questionnaires. Before DNA extraction, prospective study blood samples were shipped either frozen or at room temperature.

The sample is drawn from a study of blood T cell repertoires in COVID-19 (TCRdb year 2020). Looking at the study overall: Samples from collaborators originated in the United States, Italy and Spain and spanned both the acute and convalescent phases of COVID-19. The material from the prospective study consisted of cDNA or gDNA derived from T cells, B-cell-depleted T cells, or PBMCs. Deeply sampled blood TCRbeta repertoires from subjects exposed to, actively infected with, or recovered from COVID-19 were included in the dataset. The repertoires were released in a freely available public database intended as a resource for research on the immune response to SARS-CoV-2. Samples were obtained from the ongoing ImmuneRACE study (first 160 participants) and from some 1,200 subjects provided by 6 global collaborators. The sample metadata nearly always contained a de-identified subject ID, COVID-19 status, age in years and sex. HLA class I and class II types, where available, came from metadata supplied by the sample provider rather than from assay-based typing. General study outcomes and caveats: Clinical and demographic metadata were provided uncurated, with the amount varying by source and participant.

In the germline V gene, CDR1 corresponds to SNHLY and CDR2 to FYNNEI. Trimming takes 8 bases from V and 0 bases from J, and the germline ends sit 10 bases apart. The CDR3, from cysteine to phenylalanine, totals 13 residues. Of the read, only the CDR3 DNA is kept; its 39 bases are in frame from base 1. The immunoSEQ Assay, a bias-controlled multiplex PCR, was used to amplify TCRbeta CDR3 regions from genomic DNA. Per the authors' processing: Within the assay, amplification of reference gene primers was used to estimate how many nucleated cells each sample contained. To quantify the absolute abundance of each unique TCRbeta CDR3 rearrangement, sequence reads were collapsed and filtered. For each sample, productive Simpson clonality was calculated by taking the square root of Simpson's diversity index across productive rearrangements. As stored in TCRdb, this immuneACCESS dataset retains in-frame rearrangements with V and J assigned. A fraction of the clones does not appear; measured against another copy, unresolved V genes explain less than half of the discrepancy, and the remainder lacks a known reason. V, J and clone size derive from that table, while D and trimming were established from the DNA sequence. The sample table shows about 300,000 clones, and 89% are seen once. The top ten constitute under 3.5% of the sample.

The chain is made from TRBV2 and TRBJ1-1; too little of a D gene remains to name it. Input material: PBMCs or T cells enriched from blood (not recorded which). The TCR comes from a woman between 50 and 59 years old who had been exposed to COVID-19. The nucleotides are TGTGCCAGCGCTTACGGGGTGAACACTGAAGCTTTCTTT. This encodes CASAYGVNTEAFF.